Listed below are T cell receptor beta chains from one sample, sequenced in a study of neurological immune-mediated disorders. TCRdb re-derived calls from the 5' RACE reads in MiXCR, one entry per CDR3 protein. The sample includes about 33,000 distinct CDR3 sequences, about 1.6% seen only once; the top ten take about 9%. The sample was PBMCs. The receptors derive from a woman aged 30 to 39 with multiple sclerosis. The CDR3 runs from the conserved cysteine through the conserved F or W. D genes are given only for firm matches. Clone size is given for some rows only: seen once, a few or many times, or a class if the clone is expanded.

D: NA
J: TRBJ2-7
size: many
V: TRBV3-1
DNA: TGTGCCAGCAGCCAAGGGGGCCGAGACGAGCAGTACTTC
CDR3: CASSQGGRDEQYF

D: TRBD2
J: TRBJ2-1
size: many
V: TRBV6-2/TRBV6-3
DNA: TGTGCCAGCAGGACCCTGGGGGGGATAAATGAGCAGTTCTTC
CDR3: CASRTLGGINEQFF

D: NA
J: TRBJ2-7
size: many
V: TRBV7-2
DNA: TGTGCCAGCAGCTTAGTCCCCTTACACGAGCAGTACTTC
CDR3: CASSLVPLHEQYF

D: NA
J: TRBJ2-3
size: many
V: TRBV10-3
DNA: TGTGCCATCAGCGTGGAGTTTCGTGACGAAGATACGCAGTATTTT
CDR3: CAISVEFRDEDTQYF

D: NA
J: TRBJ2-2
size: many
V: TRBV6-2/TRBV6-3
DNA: TGTGCCAGCAGTTACGGGGGAATGAGCACCGGGGAGCTGTTTTTT
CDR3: CASSYGGMSTGELFF

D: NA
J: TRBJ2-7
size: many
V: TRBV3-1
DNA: TGTGCCAGCAGCCAAGCTCGCGGGCACGCTTCGCACGAGCAGTACTTC
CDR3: CASSQARGHASHEQYF

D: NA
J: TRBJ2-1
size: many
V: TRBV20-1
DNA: TGCAGCCCCCCGGGGTCCTACAATGAGCAGTTCTTC
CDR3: CSPPGSYNEQFF

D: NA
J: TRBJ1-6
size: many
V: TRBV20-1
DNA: TGCAGTGCTAGGGCAGGATGGGGTTCACCCCTCCACTTT
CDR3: CSARAGWGSPLHF

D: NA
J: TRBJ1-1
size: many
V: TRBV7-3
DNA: TGTGCCAGCAGCTTAAACCATGTGAACACTGAAGCTTTCTTT
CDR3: CASSLNHVNTEAFF

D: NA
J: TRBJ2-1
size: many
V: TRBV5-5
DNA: TGTGCCAGCAGCTTGGGCTGGGGGACCAGCTTGGGCAATGAGCAGTTCTTC
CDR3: CASSLGWGTSLGNEQFF

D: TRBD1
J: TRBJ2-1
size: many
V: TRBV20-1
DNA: TGCAGTGCTAGGAGGGGGCGCGCCAATGAGCAGTTCTTC
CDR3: CSARRGRANEQFF

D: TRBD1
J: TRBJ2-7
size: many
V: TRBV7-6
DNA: TGTGCCAGCAGCTTCGGACAGGGTGACGAGCAGTACTTC
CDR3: CASSFGQGDEQYF

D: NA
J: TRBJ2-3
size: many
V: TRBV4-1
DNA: TGCGCCAGCAGCCAAGTCCCCGGGCTTACCACAGATACGCAGTATTTT
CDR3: CASSQVPGLTTDTQYF

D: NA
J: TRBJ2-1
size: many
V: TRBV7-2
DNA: TGTGCCAGCAGCCTTCCCGGTGGTGAGCAGTTCTTC
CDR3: CASSLPGGEQFF

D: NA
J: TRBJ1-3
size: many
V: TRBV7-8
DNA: TGTGCCAGCACCGGCGAAGGGGGCTCTGGAAACACCATATATTTT
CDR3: CASTGEGGSGNTIYF

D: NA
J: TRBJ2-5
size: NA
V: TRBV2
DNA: TGTGCCAGCAGTACCACACCGTACCAAGAGACCCAGTACTTC
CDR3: CASSTTPYQETQYF

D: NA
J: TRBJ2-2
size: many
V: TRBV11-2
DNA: TGTGCCAGCAGCTTACAGGGGCTGAACACCGGGGAGCTGTTTTTT
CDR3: CASSLQGLNTGELFF